Described below is a single T cell receptor (beta chain) sequence and its context. No antigen is known for it. These donors, healthy bone marrow donors, were studied. These data belong to a study of cytomegalovirus exposure and HLA in healthy donors. Study conclusions and caveats: About 87% or about 30% of the time was how often most TCR beta V segments were productive, according to an earlier analysis. HLA allele associations emerged for 17,000 or so TCR beta sequences in a later analysis, at 0.05 false discovery rate. Later analysis demonstrated an association between a missense DCLRE1C variant and TCR beta V- and J-gene trimming.

This CDR3 is built from 16 residues. Germline values: CDR1 MRHNA, CDR2 SNTAGT. Trimming pared 5 bases from V and 0 bases from J, leaving 11 bases between. The PCR had 60 Vbeta and 13 Jbeta primers. Sequencing was performed with immunoSEQ multiplex PCR; in TCRdb, only in-frame clones are kept and a portion is missing. The sample holds approximately 210,000 clones, 70% to 80% seen once. Sequenced sample: PBMCs. This clonotype was sampled from a woman aged 50 to 60 in good health and CMV-seronegative. The chain recombines TRBV6-4 with TRBJ2-6, with D maybe TRBD1 (6 bases). DNA for the CDR3: TGTGCCAGCAGTCGAACAGGGCTCTCTGGGGCCAACGTCCTGACTTTC. This translates into CASSRTGLSGANVLTF.